This TCR beta chain derives from a study of T-cell memory formation after mild COVID-19 (dated by TCRdb to the early 2020s). Looking at the study overall: TCR sequence clusters from the two donors were found to be largely donor specific. In two donors, T-cell clones that expanded and contracted after mild COVID-19 were tracked by sequencing TCRalpha and TCRbeta repertoires over time. Two young, previously healthy adult volunteers made up the cohort, one male and one female.

Overall study results and their limits: The second-wave clones that peaked on day 37 were not confirmed to be SARS-CoV-2 specific. The detection of some responding clones in pre-infection memory suggests that pre-existing cross-reactive memory T cells joined the SARS-CoV-2 response. Only two mild cases were covered by the study, and larger cohorts that include severe cases with pre-infection samples were considered necessary. Balanced CD4/CD8 phenotypes were observed for clones contracting from day 15 to 85, whereas a bias towards CD4+ was observed for a second wave of clones expanding from day 15 to 37. Contracting CD4+ clones turned up mainly in the CM and EM memory subsets, whereas EMRA was where CD8+ clones were enriched.

The run used an Illumina NovaSeq 6000. cDNA libraries for TCRalpha and TCRbeta were prepared by 5'RACE using constant-segment primers, with sample barcodes and unique molecular identifiers added. Trizol reagent was used to extract RNA from every sample. Amplification of the libraries took two PCR steps, and the second step added a second sample barcode plus Illumina TruSeq adapters. Sequencing of the libraries was done on an Illumina NovaSeq, producing 2 x 150 bp paired-end reads. From the authors' description of their analysis: Demultiplexing of reads and collapsing into UMI-guided consensus sequences were performed with migec v1.2.7. With mixcr v2.1.11, UMI consensuses were aligned to TRA and TRB V and J templates and assembled into clonotypes. A clonotype was counted as expanded or contracted only when both edgeR and NoisET called the clonotype significant, with the noise models trained on biological replicates. For edgeR calls, a false discovery rate-adjusted p below 0.01 and a log2 fold-change threshold of 1 were applied. As an exploratory analysis of dynamics, PCA with hierarchical clustering was applied to max-normalized trajectories of the 1000 most abundant clonotypes. Each responding clone was given a CD4 or CD8 phenotype based on the CD4+ and CD8+ repertoires, which had been sequenced separately. TCRdb took the public reads, trimmed them with fastp at Q25, ran MiXCR for clone calling and kept in-frame beta chains. All rows with the same CDR3 protein become a single entry with the most common DNA and genes. TCRdb assigned the V and J calls; the authors' analysis was not used. The sample yields 89,000 or so distinct CDR3 sequences; around 13% were counted once. The leading ten clones occupy around two fifths of the sample.

The CDR3 sequence holds 16 residues, the cysteine and phenylalanine included. The sequence is cut down to CDR3 DNA, 48 bases in frame from base 1. A distance of 18 bases separates the germline ends of V and J, which lose 3 bases and 2 bases respectively. The germline V gene encodes CDR1 SQVTM and CDR2 ANQGSEA. Ficoll-Paque density gradient centrifugation was the method used to isolate PBMCs. This clonotype has a count of ten or more. No antigen is known for it. No base qualities exist here, and no much larger clone lies one base off it. The clonotype comes from a man younger than 30 who had mild COVID-19 (a few samples of this study predate the infection). The sample titles of this study are shuffled in the database, so cell type and time point are left out; the donor was told from shared clones. The sample consisted of PBMCs or a T cell subset sorted from them (not recorded which). This chain is built from TRBV29-1 and TRBJ2-3; TRBD1 might be the D gene, on 5 matching bases. This receptor carries the CDR3 CSVEELGVADTDTQYF. The DNA reads as follows: TGCAGCGTTGAGGAGCTAGGGGTGGCGGACACAGATACGCAGTATTTT.